Listed here are 18 T cell receptor beta chains from one sample, sequenced in a study of technical replicates of blood from a few donors. Assay: immunoSEQ multiplex PCR; the TCRdb copy retains only in-frame clones and omits some. The sample includes more than 65,000 clones, 90% to 95% of them seen just once. The source material was T cells isolated from PBMCs. The source is a human donor in good health.

The gene calls are TRBV10-1 and TRBJ1-1; D unresolved. In germline, CDR1 is WNHNN, CDR2 SYGVQD (reference sequence). There are 13 residues in the CDR3. The V and J ends lost 0 bases and 6 bases respectively, with 8 bases between them. Written as DNA, the CDR3 is TGCGCCAGCAGTGAGTCTCCAAGAGCTGAAGCTTTCTTT. It yields the protein CASSESPRAEAFF.

The chain employs TRBV29-1 and TRBJ1-2; maybe TRBD1 (6 bases). CDR1 is SQVTM, CDR2 ANQGSEA, per germline. The CDR3 loop spans 11 amino acids. V was shortened by 4 bases and J by 6 bases, with 9 bases between the two germline ends. The CDR3 nucleotides are TGCAGCGTTGTGAGGACAGATGGCTACACCTTC. It is translated as CSVVRTDGYTF. Filled out from reference TRBV29-1 and TRBJ1-2, the complete variable domain reads SAVISQKPSRDICQRGTSLTIQCQVDSQVTMMFWYRQQPGQSLTLIATANQGSEATYESGFVIDKFPISRPNLTFSTLTVSNMSPEDSSIYLCSVVRTDGYTFGSGTRLTVV.

V and J are TRBV19 and TRBJ1-6, with unresolved D. V was shortened by 5 bases and J by 7 bases, with 12 bases between the two germline ends. Germline V gene sequence: CDR1 LNHDA, CDR2 SQIVND (reference sequence). CDR3 length: 14 residues. The CDR3 spells CASSPGSPNSPLHF. The CDR3 nucleotides read TGTGCCAGTAGTCCCGGGAGCCCCAATTCACCCCTCCACTTT.

The chain is built from TRBV7-9 and TRBJ2-7, with 8 bases matching TRBD1. This CDR3 spans 15 amino acids. V trimming: 1 base; J trimming: 5 bases; junction bases outside the gene matches: 7. Looked up from germline, CDR1 is SEHNR and CDR2 is FQNEAQ (reference sequence). The CDR3 nucleotides are TGTGCCAGCAGCTTAGGGGACAGGAATCGAAACGAGCAGTACTTC. This codes for CASSLGDRNRNEQYF.

The CDR3 nucleotides are TGCGCCAGCAGCTTGGCCTTTTTAGGTGCAGGGGGCACTGAAGCTTTCTTT. Translated, it gives CASSLAFLGAGGTEAFF. The chain recombines TRBV5-1 with TRBJ1-1; 7 bases align to TRBD1. The trim removed 0 bases at V and 4 bases at J, leaving 12 bases unmatched. Germline-derived CDR1 and CDR2 are SGHRS and YFSETQ. The CDR3 is 17 residues long.

This rearrangement joins TRBV28 to TRBJ1-2; 9 bases fit TRBD1. Germline CDR1 reads MDHEN; CDR2 reads SYDVKM. This CDR3 is 12 amino acids long. V shed 6 bases, J shed 7 bases, and the junction held 3 bases outside the gene matches. CDR3: CASSPQGAGYTF. The CDR3 coding sequence is TGTGCCAGCAGCCCACAGGGGGCTGGCTACACCTTC.

The V and J genes are TRBV6-6 and TRBJ2-1; D may be TRBD1 (6 bases). Trimming removed 2 bases at V and 5 bases at J, with 10 bases between. Germline-derived CDR1 and CDR2 are MNHNY and SVGAGI (reference sequence). This CDR3 comprises 14 residues. This CDR3 is CASSYPDRHNEQFF. In DNA form, the CDR3 reads TGTGCCAGCAGTTACCCCGACAGGCACAATGAGCAGTTCTTC.

This clone was counted once. The chain couples TRBV7-6 to TRBJ2-7; 10 nucleotides line up with TRBD1. With V trimmed by 2 bases and J by 4 bases, 8 bases remained unmatched. Germline CDR1 and CDR2: SGHVS and FNYEAQ. The CDR3 runs to 16 residues. DNA for the CDR3: TGTGCCAGCAGCTTATTAACAGGACAGGGGGATTACGAGCAGTACTTC. Translated, it gives CASSLLTGQGDYEQYF.

The chain employs TRBV7-9 and TRBJ1-1; D gene uncertain. Germline V CDR1 and CDR2: SEHNR, FQNEAQ (reference sequence). V lost 1 base to trimming and J lost 8 bases, with 5 bases between them. The CDR3 runs to 11 residues. Written as DNA, the CDR3 is TGTGCCAGCAGCTTAGTCGGGGAAGCTTTCTTT. Its translation: CASSLVGEAFF.

This clone occurred once. The genes are TRBV27 and TRBJ2-3, with D uncertain. The CDR3 has 13 amino acids. V lost 5 bases to trimming and J lost 5 bases, with 11 bases between them. Germline loops: CDR1 MNHEY, CDR2 SMNVEV (reference sequence). Written as DNA, the CDR3 is TGTGCCAGCAGTCTACCATACGGAGATACGCAGTATTTT. Protein sequence: CASSLPYGDTQYF.

V and J are TRBV6-6 and TRBJ2-7, with TRBD2 identical over 8 bases. V was pared by 4 bases and J by 4 bases, with 6 bases of the junction left unmatched. Germline lookup yields CDR1 MNHNY and CDR2 SVGAGI (reference sequence). The CDR3 runs to 14 residues. The CDR3 sequence is CASSFPGGRYEQYF. CDR3 in DNA: TGTGCCAGCAGTTTCCCGGGAGGGCGGTACGAGCAGTACTTC.

This chain joins TRBV4-1 and TRBJ1-4; D is possibly TRBD1 (5 bases). Trimming left V 3 bases short and J 8 bases short, with 13 bases between. The CDR3 totals 14 residues. Per the germline V gene, CDR1 is MGHRA and CDR2 is YSYEKL. This CDR3 is CASSHSQGGEKLFF. Here the CDR3 DNA reads TGCGCCAGCAGCCATAGTCAGGGTGGCGAAAAACTGTTTTTT.

This clone came up once. The chain is built from TRBV12-5 and TRBJ1-1, with 7 bases identical to TRBD1. CDR3 length: 16 residues. Germline loops: CDR1 LGHNT, CDR2 FRNRAP. V shed 0 bases, J shed 0 bases, and the junction held 4 bases outside the gene matches. The CDR3, as DNA: TGTGCTAGTGGTTTGGTACTGGGACAGATGAACACTGAAGCTTTCTTT. Amino acid sequence: CASGLVLGQMNTEAFF.

The rearrangement uses TRBV7-9 and TRBJ2-1; TRBD2 agrees at 7 bases. The CDR3 extends over 16 amino acids. CDR1 SEHNR and CDR2 FQNEAQ come from the germline V gene (reference sequence). V shed 7 bases, J shed 12 bases, and the junction held 21 bases outside the gene matches. The CDR3 DNA reads TGTGCCAGCACCGATCCCTCGGGACTAAGGCTCCAAGGGCAGTTCTTC. It yields the protein CASTDPSGLRLQGQFF.

The CDR3 DNA reads as TGCGCCAGCAGCATCGGGACAGTGATGAACACTGAAGCTTTCTTT. It translates to CASSIGTVMNTEAFF. The chain recombines TRBV5-1 with TRBJ1-1; TRBD1 agrees at 7 bases. CDR3 length: 15 residues. The J segment lost 0 bases and the V segment lost 4 bases, leaving 6 bases of the junction unmatched. CDR1 and CDR2 (germline): SGHRS, YFSETQ.

This clone has a single count. V is TRBV18 and J is TRBJ2-7, with 8 bases that match TRBD1. CDR1 and CDR2 (germline): KGHSH, LQKENI. The junction had 0 bases not matched to a gene; V was cut back by 2 bases and J by 3 bases. CDR3 length: 13 residues. CDR3 sequence reads: CASSPTGGYEQYF. The CDR3 DNA is TGTGCCAGCTCACCAACAGGGGGCTACGAGCAGTACTTC.

The chain joins TRBV6-1 to TRBJ2-7; TRBD2 aligns across 10 bases. The length of the CDR3 is 15 residues. With 6 bases clipped from V and 4 bases from J, the junction kept 9 bases outside the gene matches. The V gene's germline CDR1 is MNHNS and CDR2 SASEGT. CDR3 sequence: CASRPASGGIYEQYF. CDR3 coding DNA: TGTGCCAGCAGGCCGGCTAGCGGGGGTATTTACGAGCAGTACTTC.

V gene TRBV6-1 combines with J gene TRBJ1-2, with TRBD1 matching over 10 bases. Trimming cost V 7 bases and J 6 bases; bases outside gene matches: 8. CDR1 is MNHNS and CDR2 is SASEGT in the germline V gene. There are 14 residues in the CDR3. The CDR3, as DNA: TGTGCCAGCATCCCCTCCGGGACAGGGGATGGCTACACCTTC. Residues: CASIPSGTGDGYTF.